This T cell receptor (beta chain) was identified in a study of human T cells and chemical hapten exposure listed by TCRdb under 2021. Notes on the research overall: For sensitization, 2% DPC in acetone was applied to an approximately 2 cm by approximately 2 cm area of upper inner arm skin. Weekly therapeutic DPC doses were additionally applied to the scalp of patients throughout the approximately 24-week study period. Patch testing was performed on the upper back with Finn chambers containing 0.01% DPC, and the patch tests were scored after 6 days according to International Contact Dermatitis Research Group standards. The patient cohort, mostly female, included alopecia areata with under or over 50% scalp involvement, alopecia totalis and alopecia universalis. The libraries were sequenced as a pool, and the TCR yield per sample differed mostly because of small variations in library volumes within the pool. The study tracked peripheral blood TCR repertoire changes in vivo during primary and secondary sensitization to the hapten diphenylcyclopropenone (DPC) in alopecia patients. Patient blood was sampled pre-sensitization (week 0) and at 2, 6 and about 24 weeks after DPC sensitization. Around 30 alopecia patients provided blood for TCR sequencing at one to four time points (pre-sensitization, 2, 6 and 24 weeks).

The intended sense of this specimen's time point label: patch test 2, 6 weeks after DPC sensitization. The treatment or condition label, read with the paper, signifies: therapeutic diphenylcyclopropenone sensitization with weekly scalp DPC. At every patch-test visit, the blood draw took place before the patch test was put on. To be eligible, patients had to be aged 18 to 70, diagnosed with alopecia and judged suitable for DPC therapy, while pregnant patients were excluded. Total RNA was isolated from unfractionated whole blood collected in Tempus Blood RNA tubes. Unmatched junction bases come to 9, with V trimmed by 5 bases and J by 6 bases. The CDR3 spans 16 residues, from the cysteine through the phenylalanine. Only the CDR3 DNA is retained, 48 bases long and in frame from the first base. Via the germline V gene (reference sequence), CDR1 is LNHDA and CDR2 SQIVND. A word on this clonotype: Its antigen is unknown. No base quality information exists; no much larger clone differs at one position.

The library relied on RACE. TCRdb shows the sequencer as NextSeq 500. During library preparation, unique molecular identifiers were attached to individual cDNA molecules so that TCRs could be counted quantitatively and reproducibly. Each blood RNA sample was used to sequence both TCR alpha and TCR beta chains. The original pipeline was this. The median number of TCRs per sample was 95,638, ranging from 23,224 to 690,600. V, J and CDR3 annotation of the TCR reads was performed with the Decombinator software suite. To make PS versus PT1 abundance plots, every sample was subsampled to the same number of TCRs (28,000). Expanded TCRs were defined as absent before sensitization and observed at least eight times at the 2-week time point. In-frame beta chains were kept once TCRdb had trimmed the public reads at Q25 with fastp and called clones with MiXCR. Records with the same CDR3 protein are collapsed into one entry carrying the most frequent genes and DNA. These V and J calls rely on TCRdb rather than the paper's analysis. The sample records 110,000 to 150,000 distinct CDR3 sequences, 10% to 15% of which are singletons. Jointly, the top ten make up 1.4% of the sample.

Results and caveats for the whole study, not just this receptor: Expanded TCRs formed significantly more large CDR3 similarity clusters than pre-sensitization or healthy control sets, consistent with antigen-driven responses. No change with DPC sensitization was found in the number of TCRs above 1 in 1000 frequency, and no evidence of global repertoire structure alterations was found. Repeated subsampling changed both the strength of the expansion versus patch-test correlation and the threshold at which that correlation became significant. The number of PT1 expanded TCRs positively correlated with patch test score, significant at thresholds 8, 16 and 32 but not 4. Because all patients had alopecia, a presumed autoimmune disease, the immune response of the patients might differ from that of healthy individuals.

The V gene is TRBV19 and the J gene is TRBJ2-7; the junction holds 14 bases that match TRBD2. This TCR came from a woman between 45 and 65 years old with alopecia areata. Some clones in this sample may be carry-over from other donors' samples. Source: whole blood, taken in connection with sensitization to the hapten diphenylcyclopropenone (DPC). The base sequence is TGTGCCAGTAGTGCCGCCGGGACTAGCGGGAGTTTCGAGCAGTACTTC. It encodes CASSAAGTSGSFEQYF.